This T cell receptor beta chain was sequenced for a study of shared clonotypes between healthy human individuals. In germline, CDR1 is KGHSH, CDR2 LQKENI. The V end was cut by 2 bases, the J end by 5 bases, with 7 bases between. CDR3 length: 13 residues. Details on this clone: Other DNA variants within this sample encode the same CDR3.

TCRdb's table, derived via immunoSEQ multiplex PCR, lists solely in-frame clones and lacks some. The sample consists of more than 2,000,000 clones, over 85% of them appearing once. This sequence joins TRBV18 and TRBJ1-5; D gene unclear. The sequenced sample consisted of naive CD4+ T cells from PBMCs. The subset here: CD45RA+ positively selected. This clonotype was sampled from a man aged 18 to 30 in good health. Some clones in this sample may be carry-over from other donors' samples. The CDR3 loop is CASSPGGDQPQHF. CDR3 DNA sequence: TGTGCCAGCTCACCAGGTGGGGATCAGCCCCAGCATTTT.